A single TCR beta chain is shown here with its context. This sample was included in a study of cytomegalovirus exposure and HLA in healthy donors. Sequenced by immunoSEQ multiplex PCR; TCRdb stores in-frame clones only, minus some. Here the sample spans 50,000 to 80,000 clones, approximately 90% being singletons. The CDR3 consists of 20 residues. The germline V gene has CDR1 SGHVS and CDR2 FNYEAQ. V trimming: 1 base; J trimming: 2 bases; junction bases outside the gene matches: 15. The chain uses TRBV7-6 and TRBJ2-5; 11 bases fit TRBD2. This sequence was found in a woman under 30 in good health and CMV-seronegative. The sample comprised PBMCs. The CDR3 DNA is TGTGCCAGCAGCTTAGTAAGCCTAGCGGGGGGCATTTCGGGACAAGAGACCCAGTACTTC. This encodes CASSLVSLAGGISGQETQYF.